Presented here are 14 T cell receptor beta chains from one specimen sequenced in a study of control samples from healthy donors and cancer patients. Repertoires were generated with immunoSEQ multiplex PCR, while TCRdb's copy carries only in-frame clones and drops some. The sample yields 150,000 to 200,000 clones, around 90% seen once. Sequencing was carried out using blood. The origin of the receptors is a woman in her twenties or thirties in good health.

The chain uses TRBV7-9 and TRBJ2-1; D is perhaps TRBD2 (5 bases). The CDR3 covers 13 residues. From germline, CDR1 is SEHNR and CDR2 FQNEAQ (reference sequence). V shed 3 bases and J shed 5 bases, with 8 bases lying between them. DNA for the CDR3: TGTGCCAGCAGCTTGACGAGGGACAATGAGCAGTTCTTC. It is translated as CASSLTRDNEQFF.

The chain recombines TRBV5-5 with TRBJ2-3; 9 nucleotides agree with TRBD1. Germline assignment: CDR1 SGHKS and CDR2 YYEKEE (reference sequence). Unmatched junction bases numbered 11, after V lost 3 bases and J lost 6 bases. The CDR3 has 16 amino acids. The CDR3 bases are TGTGCCAGCAGCTACATTCCGGGACAGGGTAGGGATACGCAGTATTTT. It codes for CASSYIPGQGRDTQYF.

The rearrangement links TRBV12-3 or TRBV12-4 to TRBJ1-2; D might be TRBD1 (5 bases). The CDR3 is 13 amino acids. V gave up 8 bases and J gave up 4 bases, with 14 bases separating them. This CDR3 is CASAPGGGYGYTF. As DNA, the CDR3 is TGTGCCAGCGCCCCCGGGGGGGGCTATGGCTACACCTTC.

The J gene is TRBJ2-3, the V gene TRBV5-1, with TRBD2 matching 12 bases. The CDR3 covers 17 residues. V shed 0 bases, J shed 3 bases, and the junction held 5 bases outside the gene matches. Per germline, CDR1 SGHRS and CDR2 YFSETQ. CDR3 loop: CASSLGTSGMRTDTQYF. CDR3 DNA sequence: TGCGCCAGCAGCTTGGGGACTAGCGGGATGAGGACAGATACGCAGTATTTT.

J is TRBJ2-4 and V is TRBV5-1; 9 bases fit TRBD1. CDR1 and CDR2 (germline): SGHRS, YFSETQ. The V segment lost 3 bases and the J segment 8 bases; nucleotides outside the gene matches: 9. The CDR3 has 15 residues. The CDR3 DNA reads TGCGCCAGCAGCTCGTCCTCCGGGACAGGGTACATTCAGTACTTC. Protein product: CASSSSSGTGYIQYF.

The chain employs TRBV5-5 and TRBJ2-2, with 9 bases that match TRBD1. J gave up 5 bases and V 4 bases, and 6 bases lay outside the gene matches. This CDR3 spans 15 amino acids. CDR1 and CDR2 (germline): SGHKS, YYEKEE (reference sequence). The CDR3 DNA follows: TGTGCCAGCAGCCCTGGGACAGGGAGGACCGGGGAGCTGTTTTTT. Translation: CASSPGTGRTGELFF.

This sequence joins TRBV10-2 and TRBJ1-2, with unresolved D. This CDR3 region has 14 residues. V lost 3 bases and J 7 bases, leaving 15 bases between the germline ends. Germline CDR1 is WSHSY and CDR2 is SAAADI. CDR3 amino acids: CASSERSPRGGYTF. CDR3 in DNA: TGCGCCAGCAGTGAAAGATCTCCTCGGGGTGGCTACACCTTC.

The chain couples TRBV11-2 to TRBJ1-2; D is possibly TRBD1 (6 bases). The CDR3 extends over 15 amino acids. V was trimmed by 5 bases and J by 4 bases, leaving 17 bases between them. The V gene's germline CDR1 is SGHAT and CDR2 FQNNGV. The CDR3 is CASSPIGGVSYGYTF. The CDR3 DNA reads TGTGCCAGCAGCCCGATAGGGGGAGTTAGCTATGGCTACACCTTC.

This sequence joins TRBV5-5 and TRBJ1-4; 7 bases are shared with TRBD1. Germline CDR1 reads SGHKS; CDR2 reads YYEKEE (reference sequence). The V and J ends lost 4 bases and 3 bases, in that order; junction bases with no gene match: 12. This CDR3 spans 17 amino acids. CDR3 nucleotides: TGTGCCAGCAGCCCACCGACATTGGACAGGTCTAATGAAAAACTGTTTTTT. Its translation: CASSPPTLDRSNEKLFF.

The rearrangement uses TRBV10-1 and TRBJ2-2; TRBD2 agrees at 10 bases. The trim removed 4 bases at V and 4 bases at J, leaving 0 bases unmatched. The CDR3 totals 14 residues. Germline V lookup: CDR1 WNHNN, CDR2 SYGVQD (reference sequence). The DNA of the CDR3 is TGCGCCAGCAGTGTAGCGGGGGGCACCGGGGAGCTGTTTTTT. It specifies CASSVAGGTGELFF.

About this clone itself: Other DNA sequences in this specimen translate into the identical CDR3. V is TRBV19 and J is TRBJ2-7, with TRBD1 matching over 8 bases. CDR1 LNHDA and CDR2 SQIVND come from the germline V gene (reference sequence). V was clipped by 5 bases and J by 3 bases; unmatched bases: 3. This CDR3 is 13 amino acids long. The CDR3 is CASSAGQDYEQYF. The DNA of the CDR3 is TGTGCCAGTAGTGCGGGACAGGACTACGAGCAGTACTTC.

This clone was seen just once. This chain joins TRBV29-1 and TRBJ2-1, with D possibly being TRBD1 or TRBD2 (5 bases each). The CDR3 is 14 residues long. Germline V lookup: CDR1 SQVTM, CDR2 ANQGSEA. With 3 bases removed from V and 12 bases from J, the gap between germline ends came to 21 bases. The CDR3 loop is CSVDPGTVVLGQFF. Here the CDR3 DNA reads TGCAGCGTTGACCCCGGGACGGTGGTTTTAGGGCAGTTCTTC.

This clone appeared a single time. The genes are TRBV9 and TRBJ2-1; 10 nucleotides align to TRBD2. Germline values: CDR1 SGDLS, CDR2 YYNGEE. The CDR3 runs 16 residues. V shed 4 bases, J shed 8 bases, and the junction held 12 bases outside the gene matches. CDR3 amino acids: CASSPPGTSDPDEQFF. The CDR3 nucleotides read TGTGCCAGCAGCCCTCCCGGGACTAGCGATCCGGATGAGCAGTTCTTC.

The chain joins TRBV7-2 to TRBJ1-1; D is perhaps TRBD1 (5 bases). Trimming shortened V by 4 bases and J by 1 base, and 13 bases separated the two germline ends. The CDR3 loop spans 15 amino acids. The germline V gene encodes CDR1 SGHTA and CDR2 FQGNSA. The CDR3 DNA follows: TGTGCCAGCAGCTATAAGTCCAGGGCGAACACTGAAGCTTTCTTT. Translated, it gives CASSYKSRANTEAFF.